Included here is one T cell receptor (beta chain) sequence, with context. The antigen remains unidentified. The CDR3 has 15 amino acids. V lost 5 bases and J lost 5; bases outside the gene matches: 11. From the 5' RACE reads, TCRdb called clonotypes with MiXCR, one entry per CDR3 protein. The table lists some 1,600,000 distinct CDR3 sequences, under 35% of them singletons. This record comes from a study of identical twins. Findings and caveats of the study: Zero-insertion analyses might be partly confounded by invariant T cells like MAIT and iNKT. The study found weaker excess twin sharing in beta out-of-frame sequences.

The V and J genes are TRBV12-3 or TRBV12-4 and TRBJ1-1; 7 nucleotides match TRBD1. The sequenced sample was cord blood. The source of this sequence is a newborn girl in good health. Here the CDR3 DNA reads TGTGCCAGCAGTGTCTCAACAGGGGCGGGGACTGAAGCTTTCTTT. It yields the protein CASSVSTGAGTEAFF.